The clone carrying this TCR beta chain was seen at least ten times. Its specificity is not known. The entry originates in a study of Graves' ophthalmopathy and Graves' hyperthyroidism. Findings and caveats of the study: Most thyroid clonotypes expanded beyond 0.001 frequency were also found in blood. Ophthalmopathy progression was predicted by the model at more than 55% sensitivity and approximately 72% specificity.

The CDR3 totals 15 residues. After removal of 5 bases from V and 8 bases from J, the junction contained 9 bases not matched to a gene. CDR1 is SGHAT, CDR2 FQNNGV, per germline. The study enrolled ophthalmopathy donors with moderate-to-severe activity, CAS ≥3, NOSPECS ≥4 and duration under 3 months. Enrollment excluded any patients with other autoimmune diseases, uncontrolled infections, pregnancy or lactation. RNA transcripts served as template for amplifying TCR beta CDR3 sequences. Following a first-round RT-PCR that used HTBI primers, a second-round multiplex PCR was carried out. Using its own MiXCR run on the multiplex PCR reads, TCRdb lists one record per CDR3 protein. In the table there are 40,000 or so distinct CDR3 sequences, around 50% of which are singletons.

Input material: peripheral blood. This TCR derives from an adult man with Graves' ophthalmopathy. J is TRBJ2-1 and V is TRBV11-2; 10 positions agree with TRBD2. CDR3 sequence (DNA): TGTGCCAGCAGCGGAGGGACTAGCGCGGTCCATGAGCAGTTCTTC. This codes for CASSGGTSAVHEQFF.